This entry features one T cell receptor (beta chain) sequence. CDR1 and CDR2 (germline): SEHNR, FQNEAQ (reference sequence). Trimming cost V 2 bases and J 4 bases; bases outside gene matches: 14. The CDR3 is made up of 18 amino acids. This specimen comes from a study of blood T cell repertoires in COVID-19. At the level of the study: Whether acute or convalescent, the COVID-19 samples came from the United States, Italy and Spain. T cells, B-cell-depleted T cells, or PBMCs provided the cDNA or gDNA that served as material.

Per the original data handling: Reference gene primer amplification in the assay estimated nucleated cell counts. Assay used: immunoSEQ multiplex PCR; TCRdb lists only in-frame clones, some missing. The V and J calls and clone size are taken from that table; D and trimming were inferred from the DNA. The data show roughly 49,000 clones, 83% seen once. The V and J genes are TRBV7-9 and TRBJ1-1, with TRBD1 identical over 9 bases. This TCR derives from a man aged 40-49 years with acute or convalescent COVID-19. The sequencing input was peripheral blood. CDR3 bases: TGTGCCAGCAGCTTAAGGCCCCCGGACAGGGGAGGTAGCACTGAAGCTTTCTTT. Protein product: CASSLRPPDRGGSTEAFF.